This T cell receptor (delta chain) was sequenced for a study of gamma-delta chains in newborns, infants, children. Across the whole study: Innate gammadelta T cells reportedly expand polyclonally right after birth, driven by microbial exposure, per the title.

TCRdb called clones from the reads again using CATT. The table shows about 11,000 delta-chain clones, with about 8.6% occurring only once. V dropped 3 bases and J dropped 2; count of bases not matched to a gene: 10. CDR3 length: 16 amino acids. Germline V lookup: CDR1 GEAIGNYY, CDR2 EKD. This receptor was obtained from a child who was a newborn, infant or young child, either healthy, febrile or measles-vaccinated (not recorded which). The sequencing input was blood. V gene TRDV2 combines with J gene TRDJ1; 8 nucleotides match TRDD3. As TCRdb names no J gene, one was assigned here on the basis of a DNA match to germline. DNA for the CDR3: TGTGCCTGTGACCGACTTACTGGGGGCCTAACCGATAAACTCATCTTT. Its translation: CACDRLTGGLTDKLIF.